Listed below are T cell receptor beta chains from one sample, sequenced in a study of persistence of HIV-infected CD4 T cells. Their recognized antigens are unknown. Some clones are missing from TCRdb's copy, which holds only in-frame ones; the method was immunoSEQ multiplex PCR. The sample has 25,000 to 30,000 clones, 78% seen once; the top ten hold over 0.8%. The sample consisted of CD4+ T cells sorted from PBMCs after 18-hour stimulation, taken from a patient who received antiretroviral therapy. The origin of the receptors is an adult woman with HIV who was CMV-seropositive. Each CDR3 is given with its conserved first and last residue. A D gene is named only where the DNA matches it firmly. The size field is filled for only some rows; it gives once, few, many or a size class.

J | V | D | size | DNA | CDR3
TRBJ2-1 | TRBV3-1/TRBV3-2 | - | - | TGTGCCAGCAGCCTACTCCAAGGGAATGAGCAGTTCTTC | CASSLLQGNEQFF
TRBJ2-3 | TRBV9 | - | - | TGTGCCAGCAGCGTAGTTGGGGACGTAGACACAGATACGCAGTATTTT | CASSVVGDVDTDTQYF
TRBJ1-2 | TRBV6-5 | - | - | TGTGCCAGCAAGGGACCCGGGGCCTACGGCTACACCTTC | CASKGPGAYGYTF
TRBJ2-5 | TRBV12-5 | - | - | TGTGCTAGTGGTTTGTCGGCCAGCCAAGAGACCCAGTACTTC | CASGLSASQETQYF
TRBJ1-6 | TRBV11-1 | - | few | TGTGCCAGCAGCGCGGACAGAATGTATAATTCACCCCTCCACTTT | CASSADRMYNSPLHF
TRBJ1-5 | TRBV5-5 | - | - | TGTGCCAGCAGTTCCGGGGGCTTTAGCAATCAGCCCCAGCATTTT | CASSSGGFSNQPQHF
TRBJ1-6 | TRBV5-6 | - | once | TGTGCCAGCAGCTACGGACACCAAAATTCACCCCTCCACTTT | CASSYGHQNSPLHF
TRBJ2-3 | TRBV7-6 | - | - | TGTGCCAGCAGCTTAGGGGTATACAGCAGCACAGATACGCAGTATTTT | CASSLGVYSSTDTQYF
TRBJ2-3 | TRBV30 | - | - | TGTGCCTGGAGTGTTCCCCTCACAGGGAACACAGATACGCAGTATTTT | CAWSVPLTGNTDTQYF
TRBJ2-3 | TRBV18 | TRBD2 | - | TGTGCCAGCTCACTCGGACTAGCGGGACCCACAGATACGCAGTATTTT | CASSLGLAGPTDTQYF
TRBJ1-3 | TRBV30 | TRBD1 | - | TGTGCCTGGAGTATCCCCGGGACAGGGACTGGAAACACCATATATTTT | CAWSIPGTGTGNTIYF
TRBJ1-2 | TRBV30 | - | - | TGTGCCTGGAGTGTTCCAGACCGCTATGGCTACACCTTC | CAWSVPDRYGYTF
TRBJ1-1 | TRBV19 | - | once | TGTGCCAGTAATTTACAGGGAGGCGGGACTGAAGCTTTCTTT | CASNLQGGGTEAFF
TRBJ2-7 | TRBV18 | - | - | TGTGCCAGCTCAGCCGGGACCACGGGGTCCTACGAGCAGTACTTC | CASSAGTTGSYEQYF
TRBJ1-2 | TRBV19 | - | - | TGTGCCAGTAGTACCTACTCGACAGATAACTATGGCTACACCTTC | CASSTYSTDNYGYTF
TRBJ1-2 | TRBV6-6 | - | - | TGTGCCTCCGGACAGAGCTATGGCTACACCTTC | CASGQSYGYTF
TRBJ1-3 | TRBV27 | - | - | TGTGCCAGCAGCTTGCAGGGCCTCTCTGGAAACACCATATATTTT | CASSLQGLSGNTIYF
TRBJ1-2 | TRBV30 | - | - | TGTGCCTGGGCGGGGCAGGCAGAATATGGCTACACCTTC | CAWAGQAEYGYTF
TRBJ1-3 | TRBV6-1 | TRBD1 | few | TGTGCCAGCAGTGTAACCGGGACAGGGGTTGGAAACACCATATATTTT | CASSVTGTGVGNTIYF
TRBJ2-5 | TRBV5-8 | TRBD1 | - | TGTGCCAGCAGCTTGGTCAGGGGGCTTAGCGAGACCCAGTACTTC | CASSLVRGLSETQYF
TRBJ1-4 | TRBV30 | TRBD1 | - | TGTGCCTGGAAGCCTTTGATGGGACAGGGGGCTGAAAAACTGTTTTTT | CAWKPLMGQGAEKLFF
TRBJ1-5 | TRBV2 | TRBD1 | medium-sized | TGTGCCAGCCAGGGGGCTAACAGGAATCAGGCCCAGCATTTT | CASQGANRNQAQHF
TRBJ1-6 | TRBV19 | TRBD1 | - | TGTGCCAGTAGTGGACAGGGTGACTCACCCCTCCACTTT | CASSGQGDSPLHF
TRBJ1-5 | TRBV5-1 | - | - | TGCGCCAGCAGCTTGGACGGTGTTAGCAATCAGCCCCAGCATTTT | CASSLDGVSNQPQHF
TRBJ2-6 | TRBV7-6 | - | - | TGTGCCAGCAGCTTAAGGGGCGTCTCTGGGGCCAACGTCCTGACTTTC | CASSLRGVSGANVLTF
TRBJ1-2 | TRBV6-5 | - | - | TGTGCGGTAGGGCGCATGGGCTATGGCTACACCTTC | CAVGRMGYGYTF
TRBJ1-3 | TRBV6-2/TRBV6-3 | - | - | TGTGCCGGCCGCCCGGGGTCTGGAAACACCATATATTTT | CAGRPGSGNTIYF
TRBJ1-2 | TRBV19 | TRBD1 | - | TGTGCCAGTAGTATCGAGGACAGGGCTTATGGCTACACCTTC | CASSIEDRAYGYTF
TRBJ2-1 | TRBV6-6 | - | - | TGTGCCAGCGGTCTCTCCAATGAGCAGTTCTTC | CASGLSNEQFF
TRBJ1-2 | TRBV2 | - | - | TGTGCCAGCAGTGAAAGGGGCATCTGGGGCTACACCTTC | CASSERGIWGYTF
TRBJ1-3 | TRBV6-1 | - | - | TGTGCCAGCACAGGGAACGGAAACACCATATATTTT | CASTGNGNTIYF
TRBJ2-1 | TRBV10-1 | TRBD2 | - | TGCGCCAGCCCGCCCGAACTAGCGGGCCTCAATGAGCAGTTCTTC | CASPPELAGLNEQFF
TRBJ1-2 | TRBV5-1 | - | - | TGCGCCAGCAGCTTTTCGGGAGACCCTAACTATGGCTACACCTTC | CASSFSGDPNYGYTF
TRBJ1-1 | TRBV7-3 | - | - | TGTGCCAGCAGCTTATTCAGGGCTCCGAACACTGAAGCTTTCTTT | CASSLFRAPNTEAFF
TRBJ2-4 | TRBV7-2 | TRBD2 | - | TGTGCCAGCAGCCGGGACTACTCTTCGGGGGACATTCAGTACTTC | CASSRDYSSGDIQYF
TRBJ1-1 | TRBV7-9 | - | - | TGTGCCAGCAGCTTACCGGGACCGTGGGGAGGAGCTTTCTTT | CASSLPGPWGGAFF
TRBJ2-2 | TRBV7-8 | - | - | TGTGCCAGCAGCTTAGCGTCCCTGACCGGGGAGCTGTTTTTT | CASSLASLTGELFF
TRBJ2-3 | TRBV24-1 | TRBD2 | - | TGTGCCACCAGTGATTTGAGGGACTACCCTACGCAGTATTTT | CATSDLRDYPTQYF
TRBJ1-1 | TRBV6-6 | - | - | TGTGCCAGCAGCCCCTACGTCCAGAACACTGAAGCTTTCTTT | CASSPYVQNTEAFF
TRBJ2-1 | TRBV3-1/TRBV3-2 | TRBD2 | - | TGTGCCAGCAGCGAGGGACTAGCGGGGAATGAGCAGTTCTTC | CASSEGLAGNEQFF
TRBJ2-1 | TRBV5-1 | TRBD2 | - | TGCGCCAGCAGCTCTTCGTCGGGGGGGACAGAGCAGTTCTTC | CASSSSSGGTEQFF
TRBJ2-3 | TRBV3-1/TRBV3-2 | - | - | TGTGCCAGCAGCCAGCTGGGGGCTCGGACAGATACGCAGTATTTT | CASSQLGARTDTQYF
TRBJ2-1 | TRBV7-3 | - | - | TGTGCCAGCAGCCGATACCGACAGGAAAGCTCCTACAATGAGCAGTTCTTC | CASSRYRQESSYNEQFF
TRBJ2-7 | TRBV27 | - | - | TGTGCCAGCAGTCCACACCGGGGGCAGTTATACGAGCAGTACTTC | CASSPHRGQLYEQYF
TRBJ1-2 | TRBV27 | TRBD1 | - | TGTGCCAGCTTTAAATTGGGACAGGGGGCGAATGGCTACACCTTC | CASFKLGQGANGYTF
TRBJ2-5 | TRBV30 | TRBD2 | - | TGTGCCTGGCGCTCGGCGGGGGTCGAGACCCAGTACTTC | CAWRSAGVETQYF
TRBJ2-5 | TRBV5-5 | - | - | TGTGCCAGCAGCTCCCTCGGGGGGCTAGAGACCCAGTACTTC | CASSSLGGLETQYF
TRBJ1-2 | TRBV7-3 | TRBD1 | - | TGTGCCAGCAGCTTTTCAGGGGGAGGCGGCTACACCTTC | CASSFSGGGGYTF
TRBJ2-5 | TRBV7-7 | TRBD2 | - | TGTGCCAGCAGCTTAGGGAGGACTAGTCCAACACTCATTCAAGAGACCCAGTACTTC | CASSLGRTSPTLIQETQYF
TRBJ2-1 | TRBV6-1 | - | - | TGTGCCAGCAGTGAAGACGAGGGGGGATTTAGGGATGGCTTCTTC | CASSEDEGGFRDGFF